Below, 2 T cell receptor beta chains from the same sample are listed, as sequenced in a study of shared clonotypes between healthy human individuals. Generated by immunoSEQ multiplex PCR, the TCRdb table keeps only in-frame clones and is missing some. The table has 400,000 to 550,000 clones, 70% to 80% seen once. Material: PBMCs. Receptors originate from a woman aged 35 to 49 in good health. Some clones in this sample may be carry-over from other donors' samples.

As DNA, the CDR3 is TGCAGCGCGGAGACCCAGTACTTC. This translates into CSAETQYF. The V and J genes are TRBV29-1 and TRBJ2-5; D is unresolved. Trimming stripped 7 bases from V and 5 bases from J, with 2 bases between. The CDR3 consists of 8 residues. The V gene's germline CDR1 is SQVTM and CDR2 ANQGSEA.

The chain carries TRBV18 and TRBJ1-1, with D possibly TRBD1 on 6 matching bases. The CDR3 is 12 amino acids. Germline V gene sequence: CDR1 KGHSH, CDR2 LQKENI. Deletions cut 3 bases from V and 8 bases from J, with 10 bases between. This CDR3 reads CASSPRQGEAFF. CDR3 DNA: TGTGCCAGCTCACCCCGGCAGGGGGAAGCTTTCTTT.